Shown below are 15 T cell receptor beta chains from a single sample sequenced in a study of T cell responses to AZD1222 COVID-19 vaccine. Sequencing was performed with immunoSEQ multiplex PCR; in TCRdb, only in-frame clones are kept and a portion is missing. The data contain more than 150,000 clones, 85% to 90% of them seen just once; the ten biggest clones take up around 6.4%. The sample was peripheral blood, taken on day 0 of AZD1222 vaccination. Receptors were obtained from an adult in good health.

This clone was counted once. The chain combines TRBV7-9 with TRBJ1-4; D is perhaps TRBD1 (5 bases). Trimming pared 3 bases from V and 4 bases from J, leaving 12 bases between. The CDR3 is made up of 15 amino acids. Germline V gene sequence: CDR1 SEHNR, CDR2 FQNEAQ (reference sequence). The CDR3: CASSFPTAGNEKLFF. As DNA, the CDR3 is TGTGCCAGCAGCTTCCCGACAGCTGGTAATGAAAAACTGTTTTTT.

This chain connects TRBV27 to TRBJ1-1, with D uncertain. The germline CDR1 and CDR2 sequences are MNHEY and SMNVEV (reference sequence). This CDR3 has 14 amino acids. The V and J ends lost 4 bases and 1 base respectively, with 10 bases between them. The DNA for the CDR3 is TGTGCCAGCAGTTACAAGAACTCGAACACTGAAGCTTTCTTT. Residues: CASSYKNSNTEAFF.

The table lists this clone with a count of one. The same CDR3 arises from other DNA sequences in this sample as well. J is TRBJ1-2 and V is TRBV18; TRBD1 is a possible D gene (6 bases). There are 13 residues in the CDR3. Trimming pared 6 bases from V and 3 bases from J, leaving 11 bases between. Germline values: CDR1 KGHSH, CDR2 LQKENI. The chain's CDR3 is CASSEDRDYGYTF. The CDR3 DNA is TGTGCCAGCTCTGAGGACAGAGACTATGGCTACACCTTC.

This clone came up a few times. The chain has TRBV9 and TRBJ2-7; D call uncertain. The CDR3 extends over 13 amino acids. From germline, CDR1 is SGDLS and CDR2 YYNGEE. Trimming cost V 3 bases and J 4 bases, with 11 bases left between them. CDR3 in amino acids: CASSALNGYEQYF. In nucleotides, the CDR3 is TGTGCCAGCAGCGCCTTAAATGGGTACGAGCAGTACTTC.

The rearrangement uses TRBV27 and TRBJ2-1, with TRBD2 identical over 11 bases. V was pared by 4 bases and J by 7 bases, with 6 bases of the junction left unmatched. The CDR3 has 15 residues. Germline V gene data show CDR1 as MNHEY and CDR2 as SMNVEV (reference sequence). The CDR3 here is CASSYPGLAANEQFF. The CDR3, as DNA: TGTGCCAGCAGTTACCCGGGACTAGCGGCTAATGAGCAGTTCTTC.

The chain employs TRBV28 and TRBJ1-4, with D possibly being TRBD1 (6 bases). This CDR3 has 15 amino acids. Germline CDR1 reads MDHEN; CDR2 reads SYDVKM. Trimming took 4 bases from V and 5 from J, leaving 14 bases between them. The chain's CDR3 is CASSSYDRLNEKLFF. CDR3 coding DNA: TGTGCCAGCAGTTCCTATGACAGGCTAAATGAAAAACTGTTTTTT.

The V call is TRBV5-1, the J call TRBJ1-3; D not resolved. Germline lookup yields CDR1 SGHRS and CDR2 YFSETQ. The V end lost 0 bases, the J end lost 2 bases, and 9 bases lay between the germline ends. The CDR3 runs 15 residues. CDR3 coding DNA: TGCGCCAGCAGCTTGGCCCCGGGAGCTGGAAACACCATATATTTT. Encoded protein: CASSLAPGAGNTIYF.

The genes are TRBV28 and TRBJ1-1; perhaps TRBD1 as D (5 bases). Germline V gives CDR1 MDHEN, CDR2 SYDVKM. V gave up 7 bases and J gave up 1 base, with 16 bases separating them. The CDR3 has 15 amino acids. The CDR3 nucleotides are TGTGCCAGCACCCCAAGGGAGGGGAGGAACACTGAAGCTTTCTTT. It codes for CASTPREGRNTEAFF.

The chain employs TRBV9 and TRBJ2-7; TRBD1 matches 7 bases. CDR3 length equals 14 residues. Germline V lookup: CDR1 SGDLS, CDR2 YYNGEE. V lost 3 bases and J lost 2; bases outside the gene matches: 5. The CDR3 DNA follows: TGTGCCAGCAGCGGGGGACAGCGTGCCTACGAGCAGTACTTC. It codes for CASSGGQRAYEQYF.

The gene calls are TRBV28 and TRBJ2-7; unclear D gene. In germline, CDR1 is MDHEN, CDR2 SYDVKM. The V end lost 5 bases, the J end lost 0 bases, and 14 bases lay between the germline ends. CDR3 length: 15 residues. The CDR3 spells CASSPPRADSYEQYF. CDR3 nucleotides: TGTGCCAGCAGTCCTCCTAGGGCGGACTCCTACGAGCAGTACTTC.

In its sample, this clone was seen many times. This sequence joins TRBV5-6 and TRBJ1-6; TRBD1 might be the D (5 bases). The CDR3 runs to 14 residues. Germline CDR1 and CDR2: SGHDT and YYEEEE. V was trimmed by 3 bases and J by 13 bases, leaving 17 bases between them. Here the CDR3 reads CASSWGTLGRPLHF. CDR3 sequence (DNA): TGTGCCAGCAGCTGGGGCACCTTGGGTCGTCCCCTCCACTTT.

This chain joins TRBV6-5 and TRBJ1-4; 7 bases line up with TRBD1. In germline, CDR1 is MNHEY, CDR2 SVGAGI. There are 15 residues in the CDR3. J lost 9 bases, V lost 6 bases, and 13 bases had no gene match. The CDR3 sequence: CASRSGQAGGQKLFF. CDR3 in DNA: TGTGCCAGCAGGAGCGGACAGGCTGGCGGGCAAAAACTGTTTTTT.

V usage is TRBV5-1 and J usage is TRBJ2-1, with TRBD2 matching over 11 bases. The germline V gene has CDR1 SGHRS and CDR2 YFSETQ. This CDR3 is built from 14 residues. Unmatched junction bases numbered 4, after V lost 4 bases and J lost 7 bases. CDR3 in amino acids: CASSAASGGNEQFF. CDR3 nucleotide sequence: TGCGCCAGCAGCGCCGCTAGCGGGGGGAATGAGCAGTTCTTC.

The J gene is TRBJ1-3, the V gene TRBV5-1, with D maybe TRBD1 (6 bases). CDR3 length equals 13 residues. Germline values: CDR1 SGHRS, CDR2 YFSETQ. The V end lost 5 bases, the J end lost 2 bases, and 8 bases lay between the germline ends. The CDR3 DNA reads TGCGCCAGCAGGGGGGGCACTGGAAACACCATATATTTT. Its protein product is CASRGGTGNTIYF.

The genes are TRBV11-3 and TRBJ2-5; 13 positions match TRBD2. CDR3 length equals 15 residues. V was clipped by 1 base and J by 4 bases; unmatched bases: 0. Per germline, CDR1 SGHNT and CDR2 YENEEA. The CDR3, as DNA: TGTGCCAGCAGCTTAGGACTAGCGGGGGGAGAGACCCAGTACTTC. Translation: CASSLGLAGGETQYF.